This T cell receptor (beta chain) was captured in a study of T cells in Graves' hyperthyroidism and ophthalmopathy. Unmatched junction bases numbered 4, after V lost 0 bases and J lost 2 bases. The CDR3 totals 16 residues. Per the germline V gene, CDR1 is MNHEY and CDR2 is SVGAGI. Reasons for excluding patients were uncontrolled infection, other autoimmune disease, pregnancy or lactation. Under 12 ml fresh peripheral blood yielded the PBMCs. In its sample, this clonotype was seen many times. Amplification targeted TCR beta CDR3 regions from RNA transcripts. During a first-round RT-PCR of the TCR CDR3, the HTBI primer set was used. TCRdb re-analysed the multiplex PCR reads in MiXCR, keeping a single row per CDR3 protein. The sample consists of 500,000 to 800,000 distinct CDR3 sequences, 13% to 15% of them appearing once.

The sequenced sample consisted of blood. The chain couples TRBV6-5 to TRBJ2-7, with 10 nucleotides matching TRBD2. This clonotype was obtained from a woman aged 50 to 65 with Graves' ophthalmopathy. As DNA, the CDR3 is TGTGCCAGCAGTTACTCGGGGACTAGCGTCACCTACGAGCAGTACTTC. It encodes CASSYSGTSVTYEQYF.